A single sample gave rise to the 11 T cell receptor beta chains below, sequenced in a study of cytomegalovirus exposure and HLA in healthy donors (dated by TCRdb to 2017 to 2019). The receptor library was made with the immunoSEQ multiplex PCR assay. A mixture of 60 forward primers for TCR Vbeta segments and 13 reverse primers for TCR Jbeta segments was used in the multiplex PCR. TCRdb took over this immuneACCESS table, retaining in-frame rearrangements with V and J assigned. Such tables are incomplete; in checked studies, under half of the missing clones stem from an unresolved V gene, and the remainder is unexplained. This sample gives some 120,000 clones in total; 81% of them show up just once. The biggest ten clones account for 3.5% to 4.5% of the sample. Sequencing was performed on PBMCs. The receptors were gathered from a woman between 25 and 40 years old in good health and CMV-seronegative.

V gene TRBV28 combines with J gene TRBJ2-5; no definite D call. The V gene's germline CDR1 is MDHEN and CDR2 SYDVKM. V lost 1 base to trimming and J lost 4 bases, with 7 bases between them. The length of the CDR3 is 13 residues. This CDR3 is CASSLFRPETQYF. As DNA, the CDR3 is TGTGCCAGCAGTTTATTCAGGCCAGAGACCCAGTACTTC.

The rearrangement links TRBV7-2 to TRBJ2-1; D gene uncertain. There are 17 residues in the CDR3. Germline CDR1 and CDR2: SGHTA and FQGNSA. V was cut by 5 bases and J by 0 bases, with 17 bases left in between. The CDR3 region is CASSPRTLTLSYNEQFF. The CDR3 DNA follows: TGTGCCAGCAGCCCCCGCACGCTGACTCTCTCCTACAATGAGCAGTTCTTC.

The chain employs TRBV28 and TRBJ2-1; TRBD2 matches 7 bases. Germline V lookup: CDR1 MDHEN, CDR2 SYDVKM. With 8 bases clipped from V and 5 bases from J, the junction kept 9 bases outside the gene matches. This CDR3 is built from 14 residues. CDR3: CASQRTSLNNEQFF. The CDR3 nucleotides read TGTGCCAGCCAAAGGACTAGTCTAAACAATGAGCAGTTCTTC.

J is TRBJ2-7 and V is TRBV1; the D call of TRBD2 is as the table states it, not checked on the DNA. TRBV1 is described as a pseudogene. The CDR3 is 15 residues long. This CDR3 reads CTSSQVRVCLYEQYF. CDR3 in DNA: TGCACCAGCAGCCAAGTGCGGGTATGCCTCTACGAGCAGTACTTC.

The rearrangement links TRBV28 to TRBJ2-7, with 8 positions matching TRBD2. The V gene's germline CDR1 is MDHEN and CDR2 SYDVKM. The CDR3 contains 16 residues. After removal of 4 bases from V and 0 bases from J, the junction contained 8 bases not matched to a gene. CDR3 sequence (DNA): TGTGCCAGCAGTTGGCGGCGGGAGGACACCTCCTACGAGCAGTACTTC. Its protein product is CASSWRREDTSYEQYF.

V is TRBV7-9 and J is TRBJ2-5, with D perhaps TRBD1 (6 bases). CDR1 and CDR2 from the germline V gene are SEHNR and FQNEAQ (reference sequence). V was shortened by 2 bases and J by 6 bases, with 13 bases between the two germline ends. This CDR3 has 14 amino acids. Written as DNA, the CDR3 is TGTGCCAGCAGCTTAACCCTCCAGGGGAAGACCCAGTACTTC. Translating it yields CASSLTLQGKTQYF.

The V call is TRBV12-5, the J call TRBJ2-7; TRBD2 is a possible D gene (7 bases). The CDR3 extends over 16 amino acids. V lost 2 bases to trimming and J lost 3 bases, with 17 bases between them. Germline CDR1 LGHNT, CDR2 FRNRAP. The CDR3 bases are TGTGCTAGTGGTTTGACCTTAGGGGGGGCTATCTACGAGCAGTACTTC. Translation: CASGLTLGGAIYEQYF.

V and J are TRBV7-3 and TRBJ2-7; 12 bases align to TRBD1. The CDR3 covers 15 residues. CDR1 and CDR2 from the germline V gene are SGHTA and FQGTGA. V trimming: 5 bases; J trimming: 6 bases; junction bases outside the gene matches: 8. CDR3: CASSQPGQGATEQYF. CDR3 DNA sequence: TGTGCCAGCAGCCAACCGGGACAGGGGGCAACCGAGCAGTACTTC.

V and J are TRBV18 and TRBJ2-3; D is perhaps TRBD2 (6 bases). This CDR3 contains 15 residues. Trimming removed 6 bases at V and 0 bases at J, with 13 bases between. Germline CDR1 is KGHSH and CDR2 is LQKENI. The CDR3 nucleotides are TGTGCCAGCTCCCCGGGACTCCGAAGCACAGATACGCAGTATTTT. Its protein is CASSPGLRSTDTQYF.

The V gene is TRBV5-1, the J gene TRBJ2-5; D may be TRBD2 (5 bases). Trimming left V 7 bases short and J 4 bases short, with 23 bases between. Germline V lookup: CDR1 SGHRS, CDR2 YFSETQ. The CDR3 runs 16 residues. The CDR3 nucleotides read TGCGCCAGCCGAGTTCCTTCTAGTCGGGATAGAGAGACCCAGTACTTC. Translation: CASRVPSSRDRETQYF. Full variable domain (outside the CDR3, taken from reference TRBV5-1 and TRBJ2-5): KAGVTQTPRYLIKTRGQQVTLSCSPISGHRSVSWYQQTPGQGLQFLFEYFSETQRNKGNFPGRFSGRQFSNSRSEMNVSTLELGDSALYLCASRVPSSRDRETQYFGPGTRLLVL.

The J gene is TRBJ1-2, the V gene TRBV19; 7 bases are shared with TRBD1. V trimming: 3 bases; J trimming: 5 bases; junction bases outside the gene matches: 9. Germline V gene lookup returns CDR1 LNHDA and CDR2 SQIVND (reference sequence). The CDR3 contains 15 residues. The CDR3: CASSIAMGQLYGYTF. For the CDR3, the DNA is TGTGCCAGTAGTATTGCCATGGGACAGCTGTATGGCTACACCTTC.